The source of this TCR beta chain is a study of T cells in Graves' hyperthyroidism and ophthalmopathy. Notes on this clonotype: Antigen unknown.

This CDR3 region has 16 residues. Trimming pared 3 bases from V and 0 bases from J, leaving 12 bases between. Germline V lookup: CDR1 KGHSH, CDR2 LQKENI. What was amplified from RNA transcripts were TCR beta CDR3 regions. The HTBI primer set was used in a first-round RT-PCR of the TCR CDR3. MiXCR, run by TCRdb on the multiplex PCR reads, gives a single entry per CDR3 protein. The table lists about 610,000 distinct CDR3 sequences, about a sixth of them singletons, with roughly 3.3% in the top ten. Investigators excluded patients with uncontrolled infection, other autoimmune disease, pregnancy or lactation. This sample holds PBMCs from about 10 ml fresh peripheral blood. Study results and caveats: In validation, the model predicted ophthalmopathy. These predictions came a median about 6.5 months before onset.

What was sequenced was blood. This sequence originates from a woman aged 40-49 years with Graves' ophthalmopathy. V and J are TRBV18 and TRBJ1-3; no reliable D call. CDR3 amino acids: CASSPKTDPSGNTIYF. CDR3 sequence (DNA): TGTGCCAGCTCACCTAAGACGGATCCCTCTGGAAACACCATATATTTT.